Sequencing of this T cell receptor beta chain was carried out in a study of T-cell reconstitution after alpha-beta-depleted transplantation in children. Findings and limits, study-wide: Several hundred graft clones that had expanded were reportedly the source of alpha-beta T cells about two months after transplant. High day-60 TCRbeta diversity in some patients came from surviving recipient T cells and thymic progenitors.

Preparation of the TCRbeta library used unique molecular identifiers. TCRdb ran MiXCR on the PCR reads and lists one entry per CDR3 protein. The sample includes fewer than 550,000 distinct CDR3 sequences, roughly 10% of them seen just once. With 2 bases clipped from V and 0 bases from J, the junction kept 7 bases outside the gene matches. Germline V gives CDR1 MNHEY, CDR2 SVGEGT. CDR3 length: 17 amino acids. Regarding this clonotype: Its antigen remains unidentified.

The clonotype comes from a child aged 2 to 15 with inherited bone marrow failure, due to receive a stem cell transplant. The sequenced sample was PBMCs, obtained before TCRalphabeta/CD19-depleted stem cell transplant. The genes are TRBV6-2 or TRBV6-3 and TRBJ2-1; TRBD2 matches at 7 bases. Here the CDR3 DNA reads TGTGCCAGCAGTTACGGCAGACTAGCCCGCTCCTACAATGAGCAGTTCTTC. Its protein product is CASSYGRLARSYNEQFF.